This TCR beta chain was captured by sequencing in a study of CD8+ T cells in alopecia areata. Points from the study as a whole: Lesional scalp, especially alopecia totalis/universalis, showed higher clonality than normal scalp. Possibly because of HLA-related factors, TCR sharing was less clear across patients than in mice.

In each case, RNA was isolated and then reverse transcribed into cDNA as the sequencing template. The protocol was immunoSEQ multiplex PCR, while the TCRdb copy is restricted to in-frame clones and leaves out a portion. The sample shows about 110,000 clones, approximately 63% of them seen only once. CDR3 length: 16 amino acids. The germline CDR1 and CDR2 sequences are LNHNV and YYDKDF (reference sequence). Trimming removed 1 base at V and 5 bases at J, with 18 bases between. As to this clone: Antigen: not known.

Sorting of CD4+ and CD8+ T cells was performed on PBMCs. The sequence was obtained from a human donor in good health. The chain joins TRBV15 to TRBJ2-7, with D uncertain. Sequenced input: CD8+ T cells sorted from blood. The CDR3 sequence is CATSRVPLWVEDEQYF. CDR3 DNA sequence: TGTGCCACCAGCAGAGTTCCCCTTTGGGTCGAGGACGAGCAGTACTTC. Supplemented by reference TRBV15 and TRBJ2-7, the full variable domain reads DAMVIQNPRYQVTQFGKPVTLSCSQTLNHNVMYWYQQKSSQAPKLLFHYYDKDFNNEADTPDNFQSRRPNTSFCFLDIRSPGLGDTAMYLCATSRVPLWVEDEQYFGPGTRLTVT.